These T cell receptor beta chains were read from a single sample in a study of human T cells and chemical hapten exposure. Via MiXCR, TCRdb re-called the 5' RACE reads, giving one row per CDR3 protein. In the table there are 70,000 to 85,000 distinct CDR3 sequences, 15% to 20% of which are singletons. These receptors originate from a female donor in good health. The CDR3 runs from the conserved cysteine through the conserved F or W. The D gene is left open where the match is weak. The size entry is marked missing in some rows and otherwise reads once, few, many or a size class.

>many|TRBV5-6|NA|TRBJ2-5
TGTGCCAGCAGCTTTGGCAGAGAAGAGACCCAGTACTTC
CASSFGREETQYF
>NA|TRBV2|TRBD2|TRBJ2-7
TGTGCCAGCGCTAGCGGGGAACCCTACGAGCAGTACTTC
CASASGEPYEQYF
>NA|TRBV28|TRBD1|TRBJ2-7
TGTGCCAGCAGACCCTATGACAGGGCCTACGAGCAGTACTTC
CASRPYDRAYEQYF
>few|TRBV27|NA|TRBJ2-3
TGTGCCAGCGCTAAGAGGACTCCACTAAGCACAGATACGCAGTATTTT
CASAKRTPLSTDTQYF
>few|TRBV20-1|NA|TRBJ2-3
TGCAGTGATACAAGAGCCGCAGGAGATACGCAGTATTTT
CSDTRAAGDTQYF
>NA|TRBV5-1|TRBD2|TRBJ2-5
TGCGTCAGCAGCTTTAGCGGGAGCGGTCAAGAGACCCAGTACTTC
CVSSFSGSGQETQYF
>few|TRBV7-2|NA|TRBJ1-2
TGTGCCAGCAGCGCAGACAGGCCCTATGGCTACACCTTC
CASSADRPYGYTF
>NA|TRBV6-5|NA|TRBJ2-1
TGTGCCAGCAGTTACTCGAACGGGGGTTTAGATGAGCAGTTCTTC
CASSYSNGGLDEQFF
>many|TRBV5-1|NA|TRBJ1-1
TGCGCCAGCAGGGAGCTTACTGAAGCTTTCTTT
CASRELTEAFF
>few|TRBV12-3/TRBV12-4|TRBD2|TRBJ2-1
TGTGCCAGCACCGGCGGCGGGAGTGTTTCCTACAATGAGCAGTTCTTC
CASTGGGSVSYNEQFF
>NA|TRBV6-2/TRBV6-3|TRBD1|TRBJ1-1
TGTGCCAGCAGTTACGGGCAGGGGGTCCTGAACACTGAAGCTTTCTTT
CASSYGQGVLNTEAFF
>NA|TRBV7-2|NA|TRBJ2-7
TGTGCCAGCAGCTTAGGGGTAACAGTTAGCTCCTACGAGCAGTACTTC
CASSLGVTVSSYEQYF
>few|TRBV20-1|NA|TRBJ1-5
TGCAGTGCTAGAGATGAGGAGAGGGTGTGGAATCAGCCCCAGCATTTT
CSARDEERVWNQPQHF
>many|TRBV3-1|NA|TRBJ1-5
TGTGCCAGCAGCCAAGATATATATGGCACCCAGCCCCAGCATTTT
CASSQDIYGTQPQHF
>many|TRBV7-2|NA|TRBJ1-4
TGTGCCAGCAGCATGAGAAACCGAGGGGGGACTAATGAAAAACTGTTTTTT
CASSMRNRGGTNEKLFF
>NA|TRBV5-1|NA|TRBJ1-2
TGCGCCAGCAGCTTGACGGGACATTGCTATGGCTACACCTTC
CASSLTGHCYGYTF
>few|TRBV3-1|TRBD2|TRBJ2-5
TGTGCCAGCAGCCAAGATCACAGGACTAGCGGAAAAGAGACCCAGTACTTC
CASSQDHRTSGKETQYF